This T cell receptor beta chain was sequenced during a study of blood T cell repertoires in COVID-19. Study in general: The United States, Italy and Spain supplied acute and convalescent COVID-19 samples. PBMCs, B-cell-depleted T cells, or T cells provided the cDNA or gDNA that made up the material.

Original methodology: Nucleated cell counts were estimated from reference gene primer amplification. Repertoires were generated with immunoSEQ multiplex PCR, while TCRdb's copy carries only in-frame clones and drops some. V and J calls and clone size are copied from that table; D and trimming were computed from the DNA. The sample carries fewer than 200,000 clones, about 88% recorded once. J lost 4 bases, V lost 9 bases, and 6 bases had no gene match. Germline V CDR1 and CDR2: MNHEY, SVGAGI. The CDR3 consists of 13 residues. This TCR was sampled from a man in his 60s with acute or convalescent COVID-19. The V gene is TRBV6-5, the J gene TRBJ2-7, with TRBD2 matching over 10 bases. The sequenced sample consisted of peripheral blood. The CDR3 DNA follows: TGTGCCAGTAGAGTTAGCGGGAGGTACGAGCAGTACTTC. Its translation is CASRVSGRYEQYF.